Presented here are 32 T cell receptor beta chains from one specimen sequenced in a study of cytomegalovirus exposure and HLA in healthy donors. In the PCR, 60 Vbeta and 13 Jbeta primers were used. Assay: immunoSEQ multiplex PCR; the TCRdb copy retains only in-frame clones and omits some. The sample includes about 120,000 clones, approximately 80% of them seen just once. The sample was PBMCs. These receptors were taken from a woman aged 18 to 35 in good health and CMV-seropositive.

The chain has TRBV9 and TRBJ1-1, with D perhaps TRBD1 (5 bases). Trimming cost V 0 bases and J 1 base, with 10 bases left between them. The CDR3 runs to 15 residues. In germline, CDR1 is SGDLS, CDR2 YYNGEE. CDR3 DNA: TGTGCCAGCAGCGTAGACGGACATAGGAACACTGAAGCTTTCTTT. Protein sequence: CASSVDGHRNTEAFF.

This sequence joins TRBV7-3 and TRBJ1-1; 7 bases line up with TRBD1. Trimming cost V 1 base and J 1 base; bases outside gene matches: 3. This CDR3 spans 15 amino acids. The germline V gene has CDR1 SGHTA and CDR2 FQGTGA. CDR3 nucleotides: TGTGCCAGCAGCTTAAGAGGGGGCGGGAACACTGAAGCTTTCTTT. Its translation is CASSLRGGGNTEAFF.

This sequence joins TRBV5-1 and TRBJ2-2; the match to TRBD1 covers 9 bases. Per germline, CDR1 SGHRS and CDR2 YFSETQ. V was clipped by 4 bases and J by 3 bases; unmatched bases: 7. The CDR3 covers 16 residues. DNA for the CDR3: TGCGCCAGCAGCCTTTACAGGGGGCTCGACACCGGGGAGCTGTTTTTT. This encodes CASSLYRGLDTGELFF. The entire variable domain, with the rest obtained from reference TRBV5-1 and TRBJ2-2, is as follows: KAGVTQTPRYLIKTRGQQVTLSCSPISGHRSVSWYQQTPGQGLQFLFEYFSETQRNKGNFPGRFSGRQFSNSRSEMNVSTLELGDSALYLCASSLYRGLDTGELFFGEGSRLTVL.

V gene TRBV19 combines with J gene TRBJ2-2; possible D gene TRBD1, 6 bases. CDR1 is LNHDA and CDR2 is SQIVND in the germline V gene (reference sequence). Between the trimmed V and J ends, which lost 0 bases and 6 bases, there was a span of 17 bases. The CDR3 runs to 17 residues. The CDR3 DNA sequence: TGTGCCAGTAGTATAGATATAGGAACTGCAGGGGCCGGGGAGCTGTTTTTT. Translated, it gives CASSIDIGTAGAGELFF.

This chain links TRBV10-1 with TRBJ2-3; the D is unclear. The V gene lost 0 bases and the J gene lost 10 bases, with 14 bases spanning the gap. Germline CDR1 and CDR2: WNHNN and SYGVQD (reference sequence). CDR3 length: 14 residues. CDR3 loop: CASSESTDSFPQYF. In nucleotides, the CDR3 is TGCGCCAGCAGTGAGTCGACCGACTCCTTCCCGCAGTATTTT.

The J gene is TRBJ2-3, the V gene TRBV15; 8 nucleotides agree with TRBD1. Germline V gives CDR1 LNHNV, CDR2 YYDKDF (reference sequence). The junction had 5 bases not matched to a gene; V was cut back by 5 bases and J by 4 bases. This CDR3 comprises 14 residues. The CDR3 protein is CATSADRGADTQYF. As DNA, the CDR3 is TGTGCCACCAGCGCAGACAGGGGAGCAGATACGCAGTATTTT.

This clone was recorded only once. V and J are TRBV6-6 and TRBJ2-1; D call uncertain. There are 13 residues in the CDR3. Germline loops: CDR1 MNHNY, CDR2 SVGAGI (reference sequence). With 8 bases removed from V and 9 bases from J, the gap between germline ends came to 17 bases. Here the CDR3 DNA reads TGTGCCAGCGTAGTTGAAGCACGCGGTGAGCAGTTCTTC. Translating it yields CASVVEARGEQFF.

The genes are TRBV5-8 and TRBJ2-6; 9 bases line up with TRBD1. The CDR3 is 19 residues long. Germline-derived CDR1 and CDR2 are SGHTS and YDEGEE. The V and J ends lost 4 bases and 0 bases, in that order; junction bases with no gene match: 11. The CDR3 bases are TGTGCCAGCAGCCCGATGACAGGGGGGACATCCTCTGGGGCCAACGTCCTGACTTTC. Amino acid sequence: CASSPMTGGTSSGANVLTF.

This rearrangement joins TRBV18 to TRBJ2-3, with 8 bases lining up with TRBD2. CDR1 KGHSH and CDR2 LQKENI come from the germline V gene. The length of the CDR3 is 19 residues. J gave up 1 base and V 3 bases, and 15 bases lay outside the gene matches. The CDR3 bases are TGTGCCAGCTCACCCCGGGGGGGGCGTCTCTCTCTAGGCACAGATACGCAGTATTTT. It is translated as CASSPRGGRLSLGTDTQYF.

This clone has only a few counts. The chain uses TRBV4-1 and TRBJ2-2; TRBD1 agrees at 10 bases. CDR3 size: 18 residues. Germline V gene lookup returns CDR1 MGHRA and CDR2 YSYEKL. J was trimmed by 4 bases and V by 0 bases; bases with no gene match: 8. CDR3 loop: CASSQDTRDRGITGELFF. For the CDR3, the DNA is TGCGCCAGCAGCCAAGATACTCGGGACAGGGGTATCACCGGGGAGCTGTTTTTT.

The chain has TRBV11-2 and TRBJ2-5; 7 positions agree with TRBD2. The DNA end is more similar to TRBJ2-7, so the J call may be wrong. This CDR3 contains 18 residues. From germline, CDR1 is SGHAT and CDR2 FQNNGV. Here the CDR3 reads CASSLTPVPAGSAYEQYF. For the CDR3, the DNA is TGTGCCAGCAGCTTAACCCCGGTCCCAGCGGGGTCCGCCTACGAGCAGTACTTC.

This clone was detected only once. The rearrangement joins TRBV6-6 to TRBJ2-5; weak D call: TRBD2 (6 bases). The DNA matches TRBJ2-7 better at its end, which makes the J call doubtful. From germline, CDR1 is MNHNY and CDR2 SVGAGI (reference sequence). This CDR3 is built from 16 residues. The CDR3 sequence: CASSFPGLSKIYEQYF. The CDR3 nucleotides are TGTGCCAGCAGTTTCCCGGGACTTTCGAAGATATACGAGCAGTACTTC.

Written as DNA, the CDR3 is TGTGCCAGCACCTCGACAGGGGGCGCCGGGGAGCTGTTTTTT. Its protein is CASTSTGGAGELFF. The chain combines TRBV7-3 with TRBJ2-2; 10 nucleotides match TRBD1. Germline assignment: CDR1 SGHTA and CDR2 FQGTGA. The ends lost 7 bases at V and 6 bases at J; junction bases unmatched: 5. The CDR3 is 14 amino acids.

This chain uses TRBV5-1 with TRBJ1-1, with TRBD1 matching over 9 bases. Germline loops: CDR1 SGHRS, CDR2 YFSETQ. This CDR3 has 14 residues. The trim removed 3 bases at V and 4 bases at J, leaving 4 bases unmatched. Here the CDR3 DNA reads TGCGCCAGCAGCTATAGACAGGGGGGCACTGAAGCTTTCTTT. Translating gives CASSYRQGGTEAFF. Using reference TRBV5-1 and TRBJ1-1 for the parts outside the CDR3, the full variable domain is KAGVTQTPRYLIKTRGQQVTLSCSPISGHRSVSWYQQTPGQGLQFLFEYFSETQRNKGNFPGRFSGRQFSNSRSEMNVSTLELGDSALYLCASSYRQGGTEAFFGQGTRLTVV.

This clone was seen more than once but under ten times. The V call is TRBV7-3, the J call TRBJ1-5, with no clear D. V was pared by 5 bases and J by 7 bases, with 12 bases between. Per the germline V gene, CDR1 is SGHTA and CDR2 is FQGTGA. This CDR3 contains 13 residues. The CDR3 loop reads CASSADMGQPQHF. The CDR3, as DNA: TGTGCCAGCAGCGCTGACATGGGCCAGCCCCAGCATTTT.

The gene calls are TRBV28 and TRBJ1-3, with 7 nucleotides matching TRBD1. Trimming at V came to 4 bases and at J to 1 base, leaving 4 bases not matched to a gene. Germline V lookup: CDR1 MDHEN, CDR2 SYDVKM. This CDR3 has 15 residues. CDR3 residues: CASSSPGQSGNTIYF. Here the CDR3 DNA reads TGTGCCAGCAGTTCTCCGGGACAGTCTGGAAACACCATATATTTT. Based on the CDR3 plus reference TRBV28 and TRBJ1-3, the full variable domain is DVKVTQSSRYLVKRTGEKVFLECVQDMDHENMFWYRQDPGLGLRLIYFSYDVKMKEKGDIPEGYSVSREKKERFSLILESASTNQTSMYLCASSSPGQSGNTIYFGEGSWLTVV.

This clone has a handful of counts. V is TRBV5-4 and J is TRBJ2-5, with 9 bases lining up with TRBD2. Germline CDR1 and CDR2: SGHNT and YYREEE (reference sequence). The CDR3 consists of 17 residues. V gave up 4 bases and J gave up 4 bases; unmatched junction bases: 14. The CDR3 protein is CASSRGSRTSEGETQYF. CDR3 sequence (DNA): TGTGCCAGCAGCCGGGGGAGTCGGACTAGCGAAGGAGAGACCCAGTACTTC.

The chain carries TRBV27 and TRBJ2-7, with D perhaps TRBD1 (5 bases). Germline-derived CDR1 and CDR2 are MNHEY and SMNVEV (reference sequence). The CDR3 extends over 13 amino acids. The V gene lost 6 bases and the J gene lost 3 bases, with 12 bases spanning the gap. CDR3 sequence reads: CASRQDRDYEQYF. DNA of the CDR3: TGTGCCAGCAGACAGGACCGCGACTACGAGCAGTACTTC.

The rearrangement uses TRBV5-1 and TRBJ2-3; 10 bases align to TRBD2. CDR1 and CDR2 from the germline V gene are SGHRS and YFSETQ. CDR3 size: 17 residues. J lost 4 bases, V lost 1 base, and 9 bases had no gene match. The CDR3 DNA follows: TGCGCCAGCAGCTTGCTCCTAGCGGGAGATCTTGCAGATACGCAGTATTTT. This gives the protein CASSLLLAGDLADTQYF.

Remarks on this clone: The sample holds other DNA sequences that translate to the same CDR3. This chain uses TRBV5-1 with TRBJ2-5; 10 nucleotides align to TRBD2. The ends lost 2 bases at V and 1 base at J; junction bases unmatched: 2. This CDR3 has 15 residues. Germline V gene data show CDR1 as SGHRS and CDR2 as YFSETQ. Here the CDR3 DNA reads TGCGCCAGCAGCTTACTAGCGGGGTTCCAAGAGACCCAGTACTTC. This translates into CASSLLAGFQETQYF. Complete variable domain (other parts from reference TRBV5-1 and TRBJ2-5): KAGVTQTPRYLIKTRGQQVTLSCSPISGHRSVSWYQQTPGQGLQFLFEYFSETQRNKGNFPGRFSGRQFSNSRSEMNVSTLELGDSALYLCASSLLAGFQETQYFGPGTRLLVL.

The rearrangement uses TRBV5-4 and TRBJ2-5; no clear D gene. Trimming removed 2 bases from V and 4 bases from J, with 9 bases in between. Germline V gene data show CDR1 as SGHNT and CDR2 as YYREEE (reference sequence). The CDR3 is 13 residues long. This CDR3 reads CASSLVSGETQYF. For the CDR3, the DNA is TGTGCCAGCAGCTTAGTGTCGGGAGAGACCCAGTACTTC.

As regards this clone: This sample includes further DNA sequences coding for the same CDR3. The chain employs TRBV5-1 and TRBJ1-1, with D unclear. The CDR3 has 14 amino acids. Trimming removed 0 bases from V and 1 base from J, with 7 bases in between. Germline V CDR1 and CDR2: SGHRS, YFSETQ. The CDR3 loop reads CASSLGAGNTEAFF. CDR3 DNA: TGCGCCAGCAGCTTGGGGGCAGGGAACACTGAAGCTTTCTTT. The whole variable domain, filled in from reference TRBV5-1 and TRBJ1-1, reads KAGVTQTPRYLIKTRGQQVTLSCSPISGHRSVSWYQQTPGQGLQFLFEYFSETQRNKGNFPGRFSGRQFSNSRSEMNVSTLELGDSALYLCASSLGAGNTEAFFGQGTRLTVV.

V gene TRBV5-6 combines with J gene TRBJ1-5; 7 nucleotides align to TRBD1. Germline assignment: CDR1 SGHDT and CDR2 YYEEEE. V gave up 4 bases and J gave up 6 bases; unmatched junction bases: 7. This CDR3 spans 14 amino acids. For the CDR3, the DNA is TGTGCCAGCAGCCGGACAGGTTCGGTTCAGCCCCAGCATTTT. Amino acid sequence: CASSRTGSVQPQHF.

The chain links TRBV28 to TRBJ1-1, with 7 bases matching TRBD1. The junction had 7 bases not matched to a gene; V was cut back by 5 bases and J by 1 base. This CDR3 spans 15 amino acids. Per germline, CDR1 MDHEN and CDR2 SYDVKM. This chain's CDR3 is CASSGPGGRNTEAFF. In DNA, the CDR3 is TGTGCCAGCAGTGGGCCAGGGGGGAGGAACACTGAAGCTTTCTTT.

V and J are TRBV11-3 and TRBJ1-1, with TRBD1 matching 7 bases. Germline V gene data show CDR1 as SGHNT and CDR2 as YENEEA. The CDR3 runs to 14 residues. J lost 5 bases, V lost 3 bases, and 6 bases had no gene match. The CDR3 DNA reads as TGTGCCAGCAGCTTTAGGGCAGGGGGGACTGAAGCTTTCTTT. Its translation is CASSFRAGGTEAFF.

Regarding this clone: Other DNA sequences in this specimen translate into the identical CDR3. The J gene is TRBJ2-7, the V gene TRBV18, with 15 positions matching TRBD2. The V gene's germline CDR1 is KGHSH and CDR2 LQKENI. V was pared by 0 bases and J by 4 bases, with 4 bases of the junction left unmatched. The CDR3 spans 17 residues. In nucleotides, the CDR3 is TGTGCCAGCTCACCACCCGGACTAGCGGGAGGGCCATACGAGCAGTACTTC. It yields the protein CASSPPGLAGGPYEQYF.

The rearrangement links TRBV6-1 to TRBJ1-3, with TRBD1 identical over 8 bases. Germline V gene data show CDR1 as MNHNS and CDR2 as SASEGT. The junction had 3 bases not matched to a gene; V was cut back by 5 bases and J by 3 bases. The CDR3 spans 14 residues. The CDR3 DNA reads TGTGCCAGCAGTTCGGACAGGGTTGGAAACACCATATATTTT. Protein sequence: CASSSDRVGNTIYF.

The chain carries TRBV10-3 and TRBJ2-5; D not certain. Trimming left V 3 bases short and J 2 bases short, with 4 bases between. The CDR3 runs to 12 residues. Germline CDR1 ENHRY, CDR2 SYGVKD. The chain's CDR3 is CAISDRQETQYF. The CDR3 DNA reads as TGTGCCATCAGTGACAGACAAGAGACCCAGTACTTC.

This sequence joins TRBV5-4 and TRBJ2-5; D remains unclear. With 0 bases removed from V and 5 bases from J, the gap between germline ends came to 8 bases. Germline V gene sequence: CDR1 SGHNT, CDR2 YYREEE (reference sequence). The CDR3 is 13 amino acids. As DNA, the CDR3 is TGTGCCAGCAGCTTGGGTGTCCGGGAGACCCAGTACTTC. It specifies CASSLGVRETQYF.

The genes are TRBV7-9 and TRBJ1-2, with 8 bases that match TRBD1. The V segment lost 3 bases and the J segment 7 bases; nucleotides outside the gene matches: 4. CDR1 SEHNR and CDR2 FQNEAQ come from the germline V gene (reference sequence). The CDR3 runs 13 residues. The CDR3 loop reads CASSFSQGAGYTF. CDR3 sequence (DNA): TGTGCCAGCAGCTTTTCTCAGGGGGCTGGCTACACCTTC.

This clone was detected a few times. V gene TRBV19 combines with J gene TRBJ1-4; 9 nucleotides align to TRBD1. The CDR3 contains 15 residues. CDR1 LNHDA and CDR2 SQIVND come from the germline V gene (reference sequence). The J segment lost 2 bases and the V segment lost 9 bases, leaving 7 bases of the junction unmatched. CDR3 sequence: CASRDRARTNEKLFF. The CDR3 DNA reads TGTGCCAGCCGGGACAGGGCCCGTACTAATGAAAAACTGTTTTTT.

The gene calls are TRBV9 and TRBJ1-2; 8 bases fit TRBD1. The germline CDR1 and CDR2 sequences are SGDLS and YYNGEE. V lost 4 bases and J lost 7; bases outside the gene matches: 6. This CDR3 has 13 residues. In nucleotides, the CDR3 is TGTGCCAGCAGCCCGGTGGACAGGGCTGGCTACACCTTC. Its translation is CASSPVDRAGYTF.